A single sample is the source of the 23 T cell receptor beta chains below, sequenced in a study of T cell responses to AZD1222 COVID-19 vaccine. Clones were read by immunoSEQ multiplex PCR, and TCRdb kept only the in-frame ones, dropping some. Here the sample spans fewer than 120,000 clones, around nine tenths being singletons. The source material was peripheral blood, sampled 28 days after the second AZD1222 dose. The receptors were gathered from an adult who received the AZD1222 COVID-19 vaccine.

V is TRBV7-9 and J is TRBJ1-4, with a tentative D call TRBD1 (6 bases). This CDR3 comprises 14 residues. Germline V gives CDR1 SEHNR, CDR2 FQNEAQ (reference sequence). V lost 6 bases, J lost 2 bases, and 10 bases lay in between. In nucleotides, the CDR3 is TGTGCCAGCAGGCAGGGGAACACTAATGAAAAACTGTTTTTT. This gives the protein CASRQGNTNEKLFF.

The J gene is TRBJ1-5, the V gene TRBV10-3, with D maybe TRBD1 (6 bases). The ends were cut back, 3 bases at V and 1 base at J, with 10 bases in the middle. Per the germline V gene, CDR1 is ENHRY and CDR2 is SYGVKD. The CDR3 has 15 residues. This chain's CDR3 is CAISDRGASNQPQHF. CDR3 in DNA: TGTGCCATCAGTGACCGGGGGGCCAGCAATCAGCCCCAGCATTTT.

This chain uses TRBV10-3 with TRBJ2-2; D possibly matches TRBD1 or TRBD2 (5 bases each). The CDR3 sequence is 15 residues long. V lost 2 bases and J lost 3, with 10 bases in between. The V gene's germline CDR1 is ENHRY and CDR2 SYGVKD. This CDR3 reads CAISEDGTDTGELFF. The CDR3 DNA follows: TGTGCCATCAGTGAGGATGGGACCGACACCGGGGAGCTGTTTTTT.

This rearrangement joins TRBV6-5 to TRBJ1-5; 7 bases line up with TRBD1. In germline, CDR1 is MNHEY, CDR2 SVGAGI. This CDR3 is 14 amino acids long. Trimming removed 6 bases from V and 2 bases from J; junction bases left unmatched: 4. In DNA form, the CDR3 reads TGTGCCAGCAGACCAGGGGGGCGCAATCAGCCCCAGCATTTT. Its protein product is CASRPGGRNQPQHF.

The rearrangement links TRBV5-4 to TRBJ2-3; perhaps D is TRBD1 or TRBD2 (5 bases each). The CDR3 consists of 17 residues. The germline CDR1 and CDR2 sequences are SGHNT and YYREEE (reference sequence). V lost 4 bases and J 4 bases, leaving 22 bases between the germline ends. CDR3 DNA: TGTGCCAGCAGCGTGTACGGGACGCTAGGGCTCGCAGATACGCAGTATTTT. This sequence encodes CASSVYGTLGLADTQYF.

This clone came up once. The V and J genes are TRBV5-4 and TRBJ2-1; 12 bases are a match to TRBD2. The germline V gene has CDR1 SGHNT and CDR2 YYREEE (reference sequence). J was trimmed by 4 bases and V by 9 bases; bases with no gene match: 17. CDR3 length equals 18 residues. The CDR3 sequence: CANRPGLAGQSRYNEQFF. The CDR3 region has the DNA TGTGCCAACAGGCCCGGACTAGCGGGGCAATCAAGGTACAATGAGCAGTTCTTC.

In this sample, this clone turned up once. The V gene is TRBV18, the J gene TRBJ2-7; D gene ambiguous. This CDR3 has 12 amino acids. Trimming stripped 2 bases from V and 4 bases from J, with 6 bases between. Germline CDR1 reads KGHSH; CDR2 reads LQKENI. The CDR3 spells CASSPDGYEQYF. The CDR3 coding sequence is TGTGCCAGCTCACCAGATGGGTACGAGCAGTACTTC.

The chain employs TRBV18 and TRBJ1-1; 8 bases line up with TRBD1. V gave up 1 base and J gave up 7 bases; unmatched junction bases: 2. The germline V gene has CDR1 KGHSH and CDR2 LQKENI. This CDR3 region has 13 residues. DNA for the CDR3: TGTGCCAGCTCACCACGGACAGGGATTGAAGCTTTCTTT. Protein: CASSPRTGIEAFF. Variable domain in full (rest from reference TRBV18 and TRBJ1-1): NAGVMQNPRHLVRRRGQEARLRCSPMKGHSHVYWYRQLPEEGLKFMVYLQKENIIDESGMPKERFSAEFPKEGPSILRIQQVVRGDSAAYFCASSPRTGIEAFFGQGTRLTVV.

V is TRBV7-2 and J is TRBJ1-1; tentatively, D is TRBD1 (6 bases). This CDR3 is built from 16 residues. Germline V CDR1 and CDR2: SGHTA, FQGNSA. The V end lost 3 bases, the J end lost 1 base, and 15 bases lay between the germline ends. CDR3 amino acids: CASSFLGGGGNTEAFF. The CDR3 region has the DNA TGTGCCAGCAGCTTTTTAGGGGGGGGAGGGAACACTGAAGCTTTCTTT.

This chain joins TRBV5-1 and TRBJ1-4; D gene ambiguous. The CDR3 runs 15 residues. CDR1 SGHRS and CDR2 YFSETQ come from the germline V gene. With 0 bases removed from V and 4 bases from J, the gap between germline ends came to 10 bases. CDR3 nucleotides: TGCGCCAGCAGCTTGGACCCAGGAGTTAATGAAAAACTGTTTTTT. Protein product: CASSLDPGVNEKLFF.

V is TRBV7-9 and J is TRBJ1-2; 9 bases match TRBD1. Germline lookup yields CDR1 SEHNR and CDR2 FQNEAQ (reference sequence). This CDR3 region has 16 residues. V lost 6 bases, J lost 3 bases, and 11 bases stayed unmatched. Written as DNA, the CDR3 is TGTGCCAGCAGGTCAAGGGACAGGGTTCTGGACTATGGCTACACCTTC. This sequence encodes CASRSRDRVLDYGYTF.

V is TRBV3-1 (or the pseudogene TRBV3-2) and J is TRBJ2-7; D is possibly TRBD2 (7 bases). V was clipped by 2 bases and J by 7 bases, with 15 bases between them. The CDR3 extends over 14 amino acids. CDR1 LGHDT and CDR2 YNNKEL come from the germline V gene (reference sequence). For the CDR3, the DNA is TGTGCCAGCAGCCAACTTTCGGGGGGCGAAGAGCAGTACTTC. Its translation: CASSQLSGGEEQYF.

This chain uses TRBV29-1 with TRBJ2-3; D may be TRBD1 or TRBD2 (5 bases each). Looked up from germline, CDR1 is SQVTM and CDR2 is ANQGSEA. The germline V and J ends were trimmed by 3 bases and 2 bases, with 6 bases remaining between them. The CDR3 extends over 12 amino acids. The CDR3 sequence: CSVEGVTDTQYF. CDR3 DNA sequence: TGCAGCGTTGAGGGGGTCACAGATACGCAGTATTTT.

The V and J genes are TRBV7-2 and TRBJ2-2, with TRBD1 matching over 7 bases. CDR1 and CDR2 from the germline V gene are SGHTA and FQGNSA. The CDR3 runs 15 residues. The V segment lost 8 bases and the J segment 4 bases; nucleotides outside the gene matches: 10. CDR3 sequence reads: CASGDRAYGTGELFF. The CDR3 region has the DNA TGTGCCAGCGGAGACAGGGCCTACGGCACCGGGGAGCTGTTTTTT.

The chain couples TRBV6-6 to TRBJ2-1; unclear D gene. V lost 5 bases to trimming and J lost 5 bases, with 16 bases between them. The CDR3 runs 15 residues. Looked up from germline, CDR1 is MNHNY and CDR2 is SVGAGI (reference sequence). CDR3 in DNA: TGTGCCAGCAGTCATACAGTTCCGAGGCACAATGAGCAGTTCTTC. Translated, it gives CASSHTVPRHNEQFF.

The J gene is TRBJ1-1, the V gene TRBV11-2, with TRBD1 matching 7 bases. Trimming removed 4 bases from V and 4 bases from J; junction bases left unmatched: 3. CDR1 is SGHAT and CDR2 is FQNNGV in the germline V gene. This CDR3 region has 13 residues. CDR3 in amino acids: CASSSQGGTEAFF. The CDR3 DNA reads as TGTGCCAGCAGCTCCCAGGGGGGCACTGAAGCTTTCTTT.

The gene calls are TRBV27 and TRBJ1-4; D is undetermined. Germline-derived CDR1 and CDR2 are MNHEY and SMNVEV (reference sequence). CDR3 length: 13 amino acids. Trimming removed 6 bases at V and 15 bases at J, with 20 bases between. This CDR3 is CASSRVRGNSVFF. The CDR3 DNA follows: TGTGCCAGCAGCCGAGTCCGGGGAAATTCGGTGTTTTTT. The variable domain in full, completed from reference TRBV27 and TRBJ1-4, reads EAQVTQNPRYLITVTGKKLTVTCSQNMNHEYMSWYRQDPGLGLRQIYYSMNVEVTDKGDVPEGYKVSRKEKRNFPLILESPSPNQTSLYFCASSRVRGNSVFFGSGTQLSVL.

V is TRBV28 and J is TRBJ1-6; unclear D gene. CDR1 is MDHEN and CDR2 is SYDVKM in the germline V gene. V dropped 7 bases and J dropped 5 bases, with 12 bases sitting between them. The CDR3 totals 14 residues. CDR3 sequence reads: CASNSGFNNSPLHF. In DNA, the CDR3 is TGTGCCAGCAACTCGGGGTTCAATAATTCACCCCTCCACTTT. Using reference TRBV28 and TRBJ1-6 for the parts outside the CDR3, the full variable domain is DVKVTQSSRYLVKRTGEKVFLECVQDMDHENMFWYRQDPGLGLRLIYFSYDVKMKEKGDIPEGYSVSREKKERFSLILESASTNQTSMYLCASNSGFNNSPLHFGNGTRLTVT.

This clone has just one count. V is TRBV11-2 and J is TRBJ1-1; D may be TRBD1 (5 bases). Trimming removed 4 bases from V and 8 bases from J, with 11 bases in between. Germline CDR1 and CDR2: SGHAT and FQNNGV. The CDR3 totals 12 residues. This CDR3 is CASSWGWEEAFF. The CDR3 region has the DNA TGTGCCAGCAGCTGGGGGTGGGAGGAAGCTTTCTTT.

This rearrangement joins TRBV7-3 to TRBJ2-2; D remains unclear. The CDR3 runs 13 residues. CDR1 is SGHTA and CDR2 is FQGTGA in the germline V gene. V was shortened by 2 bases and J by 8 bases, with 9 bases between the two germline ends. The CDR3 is CASSLQGMGELFF. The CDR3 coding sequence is TGTGCCAGCAGCTTACAAGGGATGGGGGAGCTGTTTTTT. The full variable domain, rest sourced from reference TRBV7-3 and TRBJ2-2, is GAGVSQTPSNKVTEKGKYVELRCDPISGHTALYWYRQSLGQGPEFLIYFQGTGAADDSGLPNDRFFAVRPEGSVSTLKIQRTERGDSAVYLCASSLQGMGELFFGEGSRLTVL.

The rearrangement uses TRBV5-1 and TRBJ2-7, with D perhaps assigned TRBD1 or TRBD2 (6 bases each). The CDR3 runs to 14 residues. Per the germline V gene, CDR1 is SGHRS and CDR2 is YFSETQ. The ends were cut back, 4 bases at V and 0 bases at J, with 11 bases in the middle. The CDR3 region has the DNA TGCGCCAGCAGCCCGGGGGCCAACTCCTACGAGCAGTACTTC. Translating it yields CASSPGANSYEQYF.

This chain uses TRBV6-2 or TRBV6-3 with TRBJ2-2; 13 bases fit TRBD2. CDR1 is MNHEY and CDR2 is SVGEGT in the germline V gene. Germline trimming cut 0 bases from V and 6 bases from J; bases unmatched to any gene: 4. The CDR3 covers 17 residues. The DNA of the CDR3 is TGTGCCAGCAGTTACTCGACTAGCGGGGGGATATCCGGGGAGCTGTTTTTT. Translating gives CASSYSTSGGISGELFF.

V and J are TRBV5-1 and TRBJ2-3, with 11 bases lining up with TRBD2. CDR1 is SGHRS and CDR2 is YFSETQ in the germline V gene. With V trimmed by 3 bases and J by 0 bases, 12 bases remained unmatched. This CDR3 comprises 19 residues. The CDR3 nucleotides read TGCGCCAGCAGCTCTCGAACCCTAGGACTAGCGGGTAGCACAGATACGCAGTATTTT. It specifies CASSSRTLGLAGSTDTQYF. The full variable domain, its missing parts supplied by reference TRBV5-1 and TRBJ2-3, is KAGVTQTPRYLIKTRGQQVTLSCSPISGHRSVSWYQQTPGQGLQFLFEYFSETQRNKGNFPGRFSGRQFSNSRSEMNVSTLELGDSALYLCASSSRTLGLAGSTDTQYFGPGTRLTVL.